This T cell receptor (beta chain) was recovered during a study of Graves' ophthalmopathy and Graves' hyperthyroidism. Study results and limitations: Among thyroid clonotypes expanded above 0.001 frequency, most also appeared in blood. Ophthalmopathy progression was predicted by the model at less than 71% sensitivity and less than 80% specificity.

CDR3 regions of TCR beta were amplified from RNA transcripts. A first-round RT-PCR used HTBI primers, followed by a second-round multiplex PCR. TCRdb reanalysed the multiplex PCR reads using MiXCR and keeps one entry per CDR3 protein. The table shows hundreds of thousands of distinct CDR3 sequences, with 22% occurring only once. Ten or more counts support this clonotype. Its antigen is still unknown. V lost 7 bases, J lost 7 bases, and 17 bases lay in between. The length of the CDR3 is 14 residues. Germline V lookup: CDR1 LNHDA, CDR2 SQIVND (reference sequence). This chain connects TRBV19 to TRBJ1-5; D not certain. This receptor was taken from a woman younger than 30 with stable Graves' hyperthyroidism. Some clones in this sample may be carry-over from other donors' samples. The sequenced material came from peripheral blood. The CDR3 DNA sequence: TGTGCCAGTAAGGGCCTCGTTTTTAGCCAGCCCCAGCATTTT. Amino acid sequence: CASKGLVFSQPQHF.